This TCR beta chain comes out of a study of T cells in Graves' hyperthyroidism and ophthalmopathy. Study details: Peripheral blood specimens were obtained at initial diagnosis, prior to any treatment.

Study-wide points: Through a model of 13 V-J features, ophthalmopathy was separated from stable hyperthyroidism. Blood held most thyroid clonotypes expanded above 0.001 frequency.

Amplified TCR beta CDR3 regions derived from RNA transcripts. In the first-round RT-PCR of the TCR CDR3, the HTBI primer set was used. TCRdb ran MiXCR on the multiplex PCR reads and lists one entry per CDR3 protein. The table records just under 750,000 distinct CDR3 sequences, approximately 36% of them present only once. About this clonotype itself: Its antigen is currently unknown. A read error may produce the germline difference seen at one junction end.

The CDR3 has 15 residues. Germline CDR1 and CDR2: ENHRY and SYGVKD. Disease duration under 2 months; hyperthyroidism patients were aged 18 to 65. Material: blood. This TCR derives from a woman aged 40-49 years with Graves' hyperthyroidism. This chain uses TRBV10-3 with TRBJ2-2, with TRBD1 identical over 9 bases. CDR3: CATSVVGDRDGELFF. CDR3 in DNA: TGTGCCACCAGTGTGGTAGGGGACAGGGACGGGGAGCTGTTTTTT.